The 21 T cell receptor beta chains below come from one sample, sequenced in a study of shared clonotypes between healthy human individuals. Sequenced by immunoSEQ multiplex PCR; TCRdb stores in-frame clones only, minus some. The repertoire holds over a million clones, roughly 98% seen once, with roughly 0.45% in the top ten. The sample consisted of naive CD4+ T cells sorted from blood. Subset noted: CD45RA+ positively selected. The source of these receptors is a man aged 30 to 45 in good health.

The genes are TRBV10-2 and TRBJ2-5; D possibly corresponds to TRBD1 (5 bases). This CDR3 region has 13 residues. V was cut by 8 bases and J by 5 bases, with 15 bases left in between. Germline CDR1 WSHSY, CDR2 SAAADI. Written as DNA, the CDR3 is TGCGCCAGCGAAGGGGTTTCTGGGGAGACCCAGTACTTC. Translated, it gives CASEGVSGETQYF.

This clone appeared a few times. This chain links TRBV7-9 with TRBJ1-3; D gene ambiguous. With 6 bases removed from V and 4 bases from J, the gap between germline ends came to 19 bases. This CDR3 has 16 residues. CDR1 is SEHNR, CDR2 FQNEAQ, per germline (reference sequence). The CDR3 sequence: CASRLARGVRGNTIYF. Here the CDR3 DNA reads TGTGCCAGCAGGTTGGCACGGGGAGTGCGCGGAAACACCATATATTTT.

The rearrangement links TRBV4-1 to TRBJ2-7; D might be TRBD1 (7 bases). CDR1 is MGHRA and CDR2 is YSYEKL in the germline V gene. V was cut by 2 bases and J by 3 bases, with 20 bases left in between. The CDR3 contains 17 residues. CDR3 loop: CASSQPRQGGSNYEQYF. The CDR3 DNA sequence: TGCGCCAGCAGCCAACCCCGGCAGGGGGGCTCAAACTACGAGCAGTACTTC.

V and J are TRBV4-3 and TRBJ1-5; 7 nucleotides agree with TRBD1. The CDR3 is made up of 16 amino acids. With V trimmed by 2 bases and J by 2 bases, 6 bases remained unmatched. Germline V CDR1 and CDR2: LGHNA, YSLEER. CDR3 residues: CASSQFQGGGNQPQHF. CDR3 DNA sequence: TGCGCCAGCAGCCAATTTCAGGGGGGGGGCAATCAGCCCCAGCATTTT.

V gene TRBV5-1 combines with J gene TRBJ2-7; D is unresolved. This CDR3 has 14 amino acids. CDR1 and CDR2 from the germline V gene are SGHRS and YFSETQ. With 4 bases removed from V and 1 base from J, the gap between germline ends came to 12 bases. In DNA form, the CDR3 reads TGCGCCAGCAGCAACCTGGAAAGATCCTACGAGCAGTACTTC. Amino acid sequence: CASSNLERSYEQYF.

The chain is built from TRBV30 and TRBJ1-5, with D unresolved. The V gene's germline CDR1 is GTSNPN and CDR2 SVGIG (reference sequence). There are 13 residues in the CDR3. Trimming took off 5 bases at V and 6 bases at J, with 14 bases between the two ends. The DNA of the CDR3 is TGTGCCTGGGCAGAGGCATGGGGTCAGCCCCAGCATTTT. It specifies CAWAEAWGQPQHF. The full variable domain, completed using reference TRBV30 and TRBJ1-5, is SQTIHQWPATLVQPVGSPLSLECTVEGTSNPNLYWYRQAAGRGLQLLFYSVGIGQISSEVPQNLSASRPQDRQFILSSKKLLLSDSGFYLCAWAEAWGQPQHFGDGTRLSIL.

This chain joins TRBV19 and TRBJ2-2; 10 bases agree with TRBD1. Trimming cost V 7 bases and J 5 bases; bases outside gene matches: 10. Germline assignment: CDR1 LNHDA and CDR2 SQIVND (reference sequence). CDR3 length equals 16 residues. The CDR3 region is CASIKTGGQETGELFF. The CDR3 nucleotides read TGTGCCAGTATCAAGACAGGGGGCCAAGAAACCGGGGAGCTGTTTTTT.

This chain links TRBV5-1 with TRBJ1-1; D unclear. Germline V gene lookup returns CDR1 SGHRS and CDR2 YFSETQ. The V end lost 1 base, the J end lost 5 bases, and 15 bases lay between the germline ends. This CDR3 has 15 residues. CDR3 bases: TGCGCCAGCAGCTTGTATAGCGACTCGGGAACTGAAGCTTTCTTT. Amino acid sequence: CASSLYSDSGTEAFF.

The rearrangement links TRBV4-1 to TRBJ2-1; 8 nucleotides match TRBD1. With V trimmed by 1 base and J by 0 bases, 2 bases remained unmatched. CDR3 length: 16 residues. Germline V gives CDR1 MGHRA, CDR2 YSYEKL. The chain's CDR3 is CASSQGDRSSYNEQFF. The CDR3 DNA is TGCGCCAGCAGCCAAGGGGACAGGAGCTCCTACAATGAGCAGTTCTTC.

The chain recombines TRBV19 with TRBJ1-2; D is possibly TRBD1 (5 bases). This CDR3 spans 14 amino acids. Trimming took off 1 base at V and 2 bases at J, with 8 bases between the two ends. From germline, CDR1 is LNHDA and CDR2 SQIVND (reference sequence). The DNA of the CDR3 is TGTGCCAGTAGTATAGCACCAGGGAACTATGGCTACACCTTC. Its translation: CASSIAPGNYGYTF. Based on the CDR3 plus reference TRBV19 and TRBJ1-2, the full variable domain is DGGITQSPKYLFRKEGQNVTLSCEQNLNHDAMYWYRQDPGQGLRLIYYSQIVNDFQKGDIAEGYSVSREKKESFPLTVTSAQKNPTAFYLCASSIAPGNYGYTFGSGTRLTVV.

The chain couples TRBV5-6 to TRBJ2-3, with D tentatively TRBD1 or TRBD2 (6 bases each). V was trimmed by 0 bases and J by 7 bases, leaving 9 bases between them. Per the germline V gene, CDR1 is SGHDT and CDR2 is YYEEEE. The CDR3 totals 13 residues. The CDR3: CASSLGGTNTQYF. The CDR3 nucleotides are TGTGCCAGCAGCTTGGGCGGGACAAATACGCAGTATTTT.

The V call is TRBV27, the J call TRBJ2-7; 10 bases match TRBD1. CDR1 and CDR2 (germline): MNHEY, SMNVEV (reference sequence). Trimming at V came to 3 bases and at J to 3 bases, leaving 2 bases not matched to a gene. The CDR3 runs 14 residues. The CDR3 sequence: CASSLDRGVYEQYF. CDR3 in DNA: TGTGCCAGCAGTTTGGACAGGGGGGTCTACGAGCAGTACTTC.

The chain carries TRBV28 and TRBJ2-7; no reliable D call. Trimming stripped 8 bases from V and 1 base from J, with 15 bases between. From germline, CDR1 is MDHEN and CDR2 SYDVKM. This CDR3 spans 14 amino acids. Written as DNA, the CDR3 is TGTGCCAGCGCCTGGACCCTGCTATCCTACGAGCAGTACTTC. It is translated as CASAWTLLSYEQYF.

The CDR3 protein is CASSLLAIGELFF. The CDR3 DNA reads TGTGCCAGCAGCTTACTAGCTATCGGGGAGCTGTTTTTT. The V and J genes are TRBV11-3 and TRBJ2-2, with D possibly matching TRBD2 (5 bases). The germline CDR1 and CDR2 sequences are SGHNT and YENEEA. The CDR3 runs to 13 residues. Trimming shortened V by 2 bases and J by 7 bases, and 8 bases separated the two germline ends.

J is TRBJ2-3 and V is TRBV18, with TRBD1 matching 7 bases. V was clipped by 6 bases and J by 3 bases; unmatched bases: 15. The V gene's germline CDR1 is KGHSH and CDR2 LQKENI. The CDR3 spans 17 residues. As DNA, the CDR3 is TGTGCCAGCTCGAAAGCCCCCTTTGACAGGGCGACAGATACGCAGTATTTT. Translating gives CASSKAPFDRATDTQYF.

The chain links TRBV2 to TRBJ2-3; D might be TRBD1 (5 bases). The length of the CDR3 is 14 residues. With 6 bases removed from V and 5 bases from J, the gap between germline ends came to 15 bases. CDR1 and CDR2 from the germline V gene are SNHLY and FYNNEI. This CDR3 reads CASRKDGAGDTQYF. The DNA for the CDR3 is TGTGCCAGCAGGAAAGATGGGGCCGGAGATACGCAGTATTTT.

This chain links TRBV5-1 with TRBJ2-7; 10 bases line up with TRBD2. The CDR3 spans 15 residues. CDR1 SGHRS and CDR2 YFSETQ come from the germline V gene. Losses at the gene ends were 3 bases for V and 4 bases for J; bases not matched to a gene: 7. CDR3 DNA: TGCGCCAGCAGCTCGGCTAGCGGGAGTGGGTACGAGCAGTACTTC. This codes for CASSSASGSGYEQYF.

Regarding this clone: In the same sample, other DNA sequences code for this CDR3. The rearrangement joins TRBV7-9 to TRBJ1-5, with TRBD1 identical over 8 bases. The CDR3 extends over 15 amino acids. Germline assignment: CDR1 SEHNR and CDR2 FQNEAQ (reference sequence). The V segment lost 2 bases and the J segment 4 bases; nucleotides outside the gene matches: 4. CDR3 region: CASSLTGGGNQPQHF. CDR3 bases: TGTGCCAGCAGCTTAACAGGGGGAGGGAATCAGCCCCAGCATTTT.

V usage is TRBV2 and J usage is TRBJ2-3, with 7 bases aligning to TRBD2. CDR3 length: 15 amino acids. After removal of 7 bases from V and 0 bases from J, the junction contained 7 bases not matched to a gene. Germline values: CDR1 SNHLY, CDR2 FYNNEI. The CDR3 bases are TGTGCCAGCATATTCTTTAGCGGGAGCACAGATACGCAGTATTTT. Its translation is CASIFFSGSTDTQYF.

V usage is TRBV5-1 and J usage is TRBJ1-5, with a possible D match to TRBD1 (5 bases). Trimming took 4 bases from V and 0 from J, leaving 14 bases between them. Looked up from germline, CDR1 is SGHRS and CDR2 is YFSETQ. This CDR3 contains 16 residues. In DNA, the CDR3 is TGCGCCAGCAGCGTCTCGGGACCTTATAGCAATCAGCCCCAGCATTTT. This translates into CASSVSGPYSNQPQHF.

The chain recombines TRBV6-6 with TRBJ1-2, with 9 bases lining up with TRBD1. This CDR3 region has 15 residues. V was pared by 6 bases and J by 3 bases, with 8 bases of the junction left unmatched. CDR1 is MNHNY and CDR2 is SVGAGI in the germline V gene (reference sequence). Here the CDR3 DNA reads TGTGCCAGCAGGGCCGGGGACAGGGCCCACTATGGCTACACCTTC. Encoded protein: CASRAGDRAHYGYTF.